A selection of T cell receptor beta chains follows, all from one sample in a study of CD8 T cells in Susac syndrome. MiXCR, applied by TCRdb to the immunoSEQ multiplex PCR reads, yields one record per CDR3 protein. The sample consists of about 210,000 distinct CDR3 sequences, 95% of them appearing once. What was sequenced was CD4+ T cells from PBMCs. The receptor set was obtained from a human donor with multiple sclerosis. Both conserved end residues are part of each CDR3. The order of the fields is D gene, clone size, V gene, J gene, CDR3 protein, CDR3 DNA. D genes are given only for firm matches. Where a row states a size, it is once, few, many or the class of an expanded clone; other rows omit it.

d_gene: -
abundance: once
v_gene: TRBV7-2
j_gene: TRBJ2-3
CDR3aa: CASSTGRAVSDTQYF
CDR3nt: TGTGCCAGCAGTACGGGACGGGCGGTCTCAGATACGCAGTATTTT

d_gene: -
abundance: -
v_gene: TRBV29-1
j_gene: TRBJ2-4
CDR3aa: CSVEVGARNIQYF
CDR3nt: TGCAGCGTTGAGGTGGGGGCAAGGAACATTCAGTACTTC

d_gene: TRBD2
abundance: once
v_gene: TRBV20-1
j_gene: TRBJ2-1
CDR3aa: CSARLAGAYNEQFF
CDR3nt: TGCAGTGCTAGATTGGCGGGAGCGTACAATGAGCAGTTCTTC

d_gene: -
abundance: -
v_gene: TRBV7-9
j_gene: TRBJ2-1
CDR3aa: CASSLIGHEQFF
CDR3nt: TGTGCCAGCAGCCTTATAGGGCATGAGCAGTTCTTC

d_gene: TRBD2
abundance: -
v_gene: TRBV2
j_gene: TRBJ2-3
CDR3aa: CASSEVGLAVDTQYF
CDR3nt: TGTGCCAGCAGTGAAGTGGGACTAGCGGTAGATACGCAGTATTTT

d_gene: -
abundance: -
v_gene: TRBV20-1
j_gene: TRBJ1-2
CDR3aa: CSARVPGTNGYTF
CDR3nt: TGCAGTGCTAGAGTTCCAGGAACGAATGGCTACACCTTC

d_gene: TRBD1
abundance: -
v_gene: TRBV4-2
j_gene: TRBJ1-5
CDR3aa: CASSQGRDRNQPQHF
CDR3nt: TGTGCCAGCAGCCAAGGCCGGGACAGAAATCAGCCCCAGCATTTT

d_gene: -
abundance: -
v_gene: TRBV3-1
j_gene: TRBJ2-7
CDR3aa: CASSQDYPYEQYF
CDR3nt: TGTGCCAGCAGCCAAGATTACCCCTACGAGCAGTACTTC

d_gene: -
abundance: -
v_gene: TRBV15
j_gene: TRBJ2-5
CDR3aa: CATSRDERKTQYF
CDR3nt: TGTGCCACCAGCAGAGACGAGAGAAAGACCCAGTACTTC

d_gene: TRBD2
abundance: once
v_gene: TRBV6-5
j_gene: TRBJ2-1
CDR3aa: CASSERGNNEQFF
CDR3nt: TGTGCCAGCAGCGAGCGGGGGAACAATGAGCAGTTCTTC

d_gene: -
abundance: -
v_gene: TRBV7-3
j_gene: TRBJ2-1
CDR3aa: CASSFRLGDRDEQFF
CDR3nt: TGTGCCAGCAGCTTTCGGCTCGGGGATCGGGATGAGCAGTTCTTC

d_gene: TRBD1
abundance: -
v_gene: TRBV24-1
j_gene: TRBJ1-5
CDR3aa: CATSDSRTGYNQPQHF
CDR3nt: TGTGCCACCAGTGATTCCAGGACAGGGTACAATCAGCCCCAGCATTTT

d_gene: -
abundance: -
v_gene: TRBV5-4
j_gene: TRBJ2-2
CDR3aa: CASSAPSGKNTGELFF
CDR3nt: TGTGCCAGCAGCGCGCCGAGTGGGAAGAACACCGGGGAGCTGTTTTTT

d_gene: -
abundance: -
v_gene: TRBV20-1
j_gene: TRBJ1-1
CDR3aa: CSARFRGNTEAFF
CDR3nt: TGCAGTGCTAGATTCAGGGGGAACACTGAAGCTTTCTTT

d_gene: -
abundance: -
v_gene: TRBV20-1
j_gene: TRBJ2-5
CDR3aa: CSARGSYQETQYF
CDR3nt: TGCAGTGCTAGAGGGTCGTACCAAGAGACCCAGTACTTC

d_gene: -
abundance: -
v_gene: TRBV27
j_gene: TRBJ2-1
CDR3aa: CASRTALDNEQFF
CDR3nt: TGTGCCAGCAGGACAGCCTTAGACAATGAGCAGTTCTTC

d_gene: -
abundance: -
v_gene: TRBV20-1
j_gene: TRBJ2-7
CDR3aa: CSANGRDPYEQYF
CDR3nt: TGCAGTGCTAACGGCCGGGACCCCTACGAGCAGTACTTC

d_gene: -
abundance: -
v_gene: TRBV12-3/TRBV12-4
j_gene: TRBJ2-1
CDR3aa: CASSGSFSFF
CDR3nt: TGTGCCAGCAGCGGAAGTTTTTCGTTCTTC

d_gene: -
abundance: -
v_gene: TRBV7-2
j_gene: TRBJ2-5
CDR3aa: CASSYRGGGETQYF
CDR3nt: TGTGCCAGCAGCTACCGCGGAGGTGGAGAGACCCAGTACTTC